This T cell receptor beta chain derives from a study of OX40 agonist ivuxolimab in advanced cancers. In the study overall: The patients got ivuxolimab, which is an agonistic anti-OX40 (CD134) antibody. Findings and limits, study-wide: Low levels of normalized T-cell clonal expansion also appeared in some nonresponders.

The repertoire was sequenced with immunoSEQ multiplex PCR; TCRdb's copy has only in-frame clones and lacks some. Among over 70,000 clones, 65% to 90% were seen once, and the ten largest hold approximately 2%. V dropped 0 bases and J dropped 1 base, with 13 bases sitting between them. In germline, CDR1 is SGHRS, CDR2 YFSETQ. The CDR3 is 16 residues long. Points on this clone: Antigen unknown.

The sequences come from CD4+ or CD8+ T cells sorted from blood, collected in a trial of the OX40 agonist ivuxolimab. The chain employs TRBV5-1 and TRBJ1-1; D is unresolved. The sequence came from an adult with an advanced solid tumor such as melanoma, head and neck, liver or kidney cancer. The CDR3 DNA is TGCGCCAGCAGCTTGGCTATCCTGGCATCGAACACTGAAGCTTTCTTT. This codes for CASSLAILASNTEAFF.